Below are 24 T cell receptor beta chains sequenced from a single sample in a study of early T cells in non-severe SARS-CoV-2 infection. TCRdb re-derived calls from the 5' RACE reads in MiXCR, one entry per CDR3 protein. Here the sample spans under 40,000 distinct CDR3 sequences, about 6% being singletons. Sample: whole blood. The receptors were sampled from an adult who was a healthcare worker with PCR-confirmed SARS-CoV-2 infection or an uninfected control (not recorded which).

The rearrangement uses TRBV5-1 and TRBJ2-7, with D hard to call. Germline assignment: CDR1 SGHRS and CDR2 YFSETQ. The V and J ends lost 0 bases and 7 bases respectively, with 14 bases between them. The CDR3 runs 14 residues. The CDR3 protein is CASSLDPVQLEQYF. In nucleotides, the CDR3 is TGCGCCAGCAGCTTGGACCCTGTACAGTTGGAGCAGTACTTC.

The chain links TRBV5-1 to TRBJ2-2; tentative D call: TRBD1 (6 bases). Between the trimmed V and J ends, which lost 4 bases and 4 bases, there was a span of 14 bases. Germline CDR1 reads SGHRS; CDR2 reads YFSETQ. CDR3 length: 15 amino acids. In DNA, the CDR3 is TGCGCCAGCAGCAAGGGGGACCCTAGCACCGGGGAGCTGTTTTTT. The encoded protein is CASSKGDPSTGELFF.

This clonotype was found many times. The chain employs TRBV7-2 and TRBJ1-4; TRBD1 matches 9 bases. Losses at the gene ends were 5 bases for V and 8 bases for J; bases not matched to a gene: 6. The CDR3 length is 14 residues. Germline CDR1 is SGHTA and CDR2 is FQGNSA. CDR3: CASSMDRGGEKLFF. CDR3 sequence (DNA): TGTGCCAGCAGCATGGACAGGGGAGGGGAAAAACTGTTTTTT.

In this sample, this clonotype turned up many times. CDR3 in DNA: TGTGCCAGCTCACCGGGTTCCGGGGGCAGAGAGACCCAGTACTTC. The encoded protein is CASSPGSGGRETQYF. The V and J genes are TRBV18 and TRBJ2-5; the D gene could be TRBD1 or TRBD2 (6 bases each). V shed 3 bases and J shed 4 bases, with 15 bases lying between them. Germline loops: CDR1 KGHSH, CDR2 LQKENI. CDR3 length: 15 residues.

This clonotype was seen more than once but under ten times. The genes are TRBV7-3 and TRBJ2-1; 12 bases map to TRBD2. This CDR3 comprises 13 residues. The germline gives CDR1 SGHTA, CDR2 FQGTGA. V trimming: 9 bases; J trimming: 6 bases; junction bases outside the gene matches: 3. The CDR3 region is CASGLAGINEQFF. CDR3 bases: TGTGCCAGTGGACTAGCGGGAATCAATGAGCAGTTCTTC.

The sample holds many counts of this clonotype. CDR3 coding DNA: TGCGCCAGCAGCCGGAAGGCCGGGACTAGCAGTTACAATGAGCAGTTCTTC. Its translation: CASSRKAGTSSYNEQFF. The chain employs TRBV4-1 and TRBJ2-1; the match to TRBD2 covers 9 bases. Germline loops: CDR1 MGHRA, CDR2 YSYEKL. V trimming: 4 bases; J trimming: 4 bases; junction bases outside the gene matches: 11. CDR3 size: 17 residues.

This clonotype was observed at least ten times. This chain uses TRBV6-4 with TRBJ2-3, with D possibly being TRBD2 (5 bases). In germline, CDR1 is MRHNA, CDR2 SNTAGT. V was cut by 4 bases and J by 0 bases, with 5 bases left in between. The CDR3 has 13 residues. The CDR3 protein is CASSGGSTDTQYF. The CDR3 DNA follows: TGTGCCAGCAGTGGCGGGAGCACAGATACGCAGTATTTT.

This clonotype occurred many times. The V gene is TRBV27, the J gene TRBJ1-5; a weak D match, TRBD1 (6 bases). Germline V gene sequence: CDR1 MNHEY, CDR2 SMNVEV (reference sequence). V was clipped by 3 bases and J by 4 bases, with 7 bases between them. The CDR3 is 13 residues long. The CDR3 coding sequence is TGTGCCAGCAGTTTCGACAGGAATCAGCCCCAGCATTTT. Its protein is CASSFDRNQPQHF.

In its sample, this clonotype was seen many times. The J gene is TRBJ2-5, the V gene TRBV20-1, with D perhaps matching TRBD1 or TRBD2 (5 bases each). The V gene lost 5 bases and the J gene lost 4 bases, with 8 bases spanning the gap. Germline lookup yields CDR1 DFQATT and CDR2 SNEGSKA (reference sequence). The CDR3 consists of 11 residues. CDR3 sequence: CSAGDLETQYF. In DNA, the CDR3 is TGCAGTGCTGGGGACCTAGAGACCCAGTACTTC.

In this sample, this clonotype turned up many times. J is TRBJ1-5 and V is TRBV19; D possibly corresponds to TRBD1 (6 bases). The CDR3 is 15 residues long. Germline V CDR1 and CDR2: LNHDA, SQIVND (reference sequence). Trimming cost V 3 bases and J 6 bases, with 15 bases left between them. The chain's CDR3 is CASSIVPDRLQPQHF. In DNA form, the CDR3 reads TGTGCCAGTAGTATCGTCCCAGACAGGCTTCAGCCCCAGCATTTT.

This clonotype was found many times. The chain carries TRBV12-3 or TRBV12-4 and TRBJ1-2; TRBD1 matches 11 bases. After removal of 7 bases from V and 6 bases from J, the junction contained 10 bases not matched to a gene. There are 15 residues in the CDR3. The CDR3, as DNA: TGTGCCAGCACCCTCTTGGACAGGGGGCTAGATGGCTACACCTTC. Its protein product is CASTLLDRGLDGYTF.

By sample fraction, this clonotype is medium-sized. The V call is TRBV11-1, the J call TRBJ1-1; D call uncertain. V dropped 0 bases and J dropped 5 bases, with 7 bases sitting between them. The germline CDR1 and CDR2 sequences are SGHAT and FQDESV (reference sequence). CDR3 length: 13 residues. The CDR3 protein is CASSLAGVTEAFF. The CDR3 nucleotides read TGTGCCAGCAGCTTAGCGGGCGTGACTGAAGCTTTCTTT.

In its sample, this clonotype was seen many times. This chain connects TRBV20-1 to TRBJ1-6; TRBD1 matches at 11 bases. V shed 3 bases, J shed 7 bases, and the junction held 2 bases outside the gene matches. This CDR3 is built from 14 residues. From germline, CDR1 is DFQATT and CDR2 SNEGSKA (reference sequence). CDR3 residues: CSASGTGGNSPLHF. The CDR3 DNA follows: TGCAGTGCTAGTGGGACAGGGGGGAATTCACCCCTCCACTTT.

This chain connects TRBV11-2 to TRBJ1-2; 9 bases match TRBD1. Per the germline V gene, CDR1 is SGHAT and CDR2 is FQNNGV. Germline trimming cut 5 bases from V and 8 bases from J; bases unmatched to any gene: 9. There are 14 residues in the CDR3. The chain's CDR3 is CASSVGQGGDGYTF. The CDR3 region has the DNA TGTGCCAGCAGCGTGGGACAGGGAGGAGACGGCTACACCTTC.

This clonotype was recorded many times. The chain has TRBV29-1 and TRBJ2-2; D gene ambiguous. V shed 1 base and J shed 2 bases, with 8 bases lying between them. The CDR3 has 14 residues. Germline V lookup: CDR1 SQVTM, CDR2 ANQGSEA. The DNA of the CDR3 is TGCAGCGTTGAAGTGGGGTCCAACACCGGGGAGCTGTTTTTT. It translates to CSVEVGSNTGELFF.

V is TRBV6-5 and J is TRBJ2-4, with TRBD1 matching over 7 bases. The V segment lost 2 bases and the J segment 8 bases; nucleotides outside the gene matches: 6. The CDR3 loop spans 14 amino acids. The germline V gene encodes CDR1 MNHEY and CDR2 SVGAGI. The CDR3 DNA sequence: TGTGCCAGCAGTTACGGCCAGGGGGTAGACATTCAGTACTTC. This codes for CASSYGQGVDIQYF.

A few counts support this clonotype. The rearrangement joins TRBV7-9 to TRBJ1-2; a possible D gene is TRBD1 (6 bases). The V and J ends lost 1 base and 8 bases respectively, with 14 bases between them. The germline V gene has CDR1 SEHNR and CDR2 FQNEAQ (reference sequence). This CDR3 has 14 residues. The CDR3 here is CASSLDRAPGGYTF. In DNA, the CDR3 is TGTGCCAGCAGCTTAGACAGGGCGCCAGGAGGCTACACCTTC.

This clonotype appeared many times. The V and J genes are TRBV7-3 and TRBJ1-5; maybe TRBD1 (5 bases). CDR1 SGHTA and CDR2 FQGTGA come from the germline V gene. The V and J ends lost 5 bases and 6 bases respectively, with 11 bases between them. The CDR3 extends over 13 amino acids. The CDR3 spells CASSPGDGQPQHF. The CDR3, as DNA: TGTGCCAGCAGCCCGGGGGACGGTCAGCCCCAGCATTTT. Full variable domain (rest looked up from reference TRBV7-3 and TRBJ1-5): GAGVSQTPSNKVTEKGKYVELRCDPISGHTALYWYRQSLGQGPEFLIYFQGTGAADDSGLPNDRFFAVRPEGSVSTLKIQRTERGDSAVYLCASSPGDGQPQHFGDGTRLSIL.

Details on this clonotype: It may be a read error: a sequence one base away is much more abundant. This rearrangement joins TRBV5-1 to TRBJ1-1; the D gene is possibly TRBD1 (5 bases). V was shortened by 3 bases and J by 1 base, with 13 bases between the two germline ends. The CDR3 is 15 residues long. Germline CDR1 reads SGHRS; CDR2 reads YFSETQ. CDR3 nucleotides: TGCGCCAGCAGCTGGTATCCGGGGCGGAACACTGAAGCTTTCTTT. This gives the protein CASSWYPGRNTEAFF.

There are many counts of this clonotype. The rearrangement uses TRBV20-1 and TRBJ2-3; 14 bases are shared with TRBD2. The V gene's germline CDR1 is DFQATT and CDR2 SNEGSKA (reference sequence). The CDR3 is 16 residues long. V dropped 5 bases and J dropped 1; count of bases not matched to a gene: 5. The CDR3 loop is CSASGLAGGRTDTQYF. DNA of the CDR3: TGCAGTGCTTCTGGACTAGCGGGAGGTCGCACAGATACGCAGTATTTT.

This clonotype is termed medium-sized. The J gene is TRBJ2-5, the V gene TRBV29-1; D unclear. The CDR3 is 12 residues long. The V end lost 3 bases, the J end lost 2 bases, and 7 bases lay between the germline ends. Germline CDR1 reads SQVTM; CDR2 reads ANQGSEA. CDR3 coding DNA: TGCAGCGTTGAGACGTCTCAAGAGACCCAGTACTTC. This encodes CSVETSQETQYF.

This clonotype turned up a few times. The CDR3 region is CASSWGQGANQPQHF. In nucleotides, the CDR3 is TGCGCCAGCAGTTGGGGACAGGGGGCAAATCAGCCCCAGCATTTT. V usage is TRBV10-2 and J usage is TRBJ1-5; TRBD1 agrees at 12 bases. Germline trimming cut 5 bases from V and 4 bases from J; bases unmatched to any gene: 3. CDR1 is WSHSY, CDR2 SAAADI, per germline. The CDR3 runs 15 residues.

CDR3 nucleotides: TGTGCCAGCAGTCCGGGGGGATACTCCTACGAGCAGTACTTC. It is translated as CASSPGGYSYEQYF. The chain couples TRBV12-3 or TRBV12-4 to TRBJ2-7; 7 bases map to TRBD2. V shed 5 bases and J 0 bases; nucleotides not matched to a gene: 4. The CDR3 contains 14 residues.

The CDR3 region has the DNA TGTGCCAGCAGCAAGGGGGAACTAGCGGGAGGGCCGCCAGATACGCAGTATTTT. Residues: CASSKGELAGGPPDTQYF. The gene calls are TRBV21-1 and TRBJ2-3; the table's D call of TRBD2 was not tested on the DNA. TRBV21-1 is annotated as a pseudogene. The CDR3 runs to 18 residues.